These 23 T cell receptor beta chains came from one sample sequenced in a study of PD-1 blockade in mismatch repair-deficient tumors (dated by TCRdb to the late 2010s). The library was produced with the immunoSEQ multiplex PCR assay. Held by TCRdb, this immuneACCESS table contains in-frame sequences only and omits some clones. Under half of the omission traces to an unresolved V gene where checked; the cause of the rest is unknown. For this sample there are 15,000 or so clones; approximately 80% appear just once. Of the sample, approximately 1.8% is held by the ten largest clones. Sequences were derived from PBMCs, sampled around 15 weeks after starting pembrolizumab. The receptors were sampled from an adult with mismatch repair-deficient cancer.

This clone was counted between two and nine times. The CDR3 nucleotides read TGTGCCAGCAGCTTAGGGAAGGGACTCTACGAGCAGTACTTC. Protein product: CASSLGKGLYEQYF. The chain employs TRBV7-8 and TRBJ2-7; tentative D call: TRBD2 (6 bases). This CDR3 is built from 14 residues. V gave up 1 base and J gave up 3 bases, with 10 bases separating them. Germline V CDR1 and CDR2: SGHVS, FQNEAQ.

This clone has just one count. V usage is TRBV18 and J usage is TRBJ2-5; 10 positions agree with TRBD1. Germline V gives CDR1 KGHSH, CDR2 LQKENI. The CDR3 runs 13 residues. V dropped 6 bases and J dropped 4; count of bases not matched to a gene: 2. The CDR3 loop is CASSRDRGETQYF. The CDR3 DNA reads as TGTGCCAGCTCCCGGGACAGGGGAGAGACCCAGTACTTC.

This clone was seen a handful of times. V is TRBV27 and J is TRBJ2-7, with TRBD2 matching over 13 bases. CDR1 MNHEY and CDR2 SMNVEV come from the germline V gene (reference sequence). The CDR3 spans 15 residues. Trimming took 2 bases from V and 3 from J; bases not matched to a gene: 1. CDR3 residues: CASSLGTSGIYEQYF. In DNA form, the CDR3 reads TGTGCCAGCAGTTTAGGGACTAGCGGGATCTACGAGCAGTACTTC.

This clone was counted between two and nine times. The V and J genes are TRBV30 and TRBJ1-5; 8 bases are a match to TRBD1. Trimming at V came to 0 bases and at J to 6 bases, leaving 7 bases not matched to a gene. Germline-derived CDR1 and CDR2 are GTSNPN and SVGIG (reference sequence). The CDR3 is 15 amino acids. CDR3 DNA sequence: TGTGCCTGGAGTGTACCAGGGGGCCAAGGTCAGCCCCAGCATTTT. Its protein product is CAWSVPGGQGQPQHF.

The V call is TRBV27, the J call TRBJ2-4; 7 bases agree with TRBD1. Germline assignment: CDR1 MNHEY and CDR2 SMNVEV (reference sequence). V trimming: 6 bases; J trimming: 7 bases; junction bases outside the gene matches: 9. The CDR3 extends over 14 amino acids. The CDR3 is CASSATGWYNIQYF. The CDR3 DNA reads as TGTGCCAGCAGCGCGACAGGGTGGTACAACATTCAGTACTTC.

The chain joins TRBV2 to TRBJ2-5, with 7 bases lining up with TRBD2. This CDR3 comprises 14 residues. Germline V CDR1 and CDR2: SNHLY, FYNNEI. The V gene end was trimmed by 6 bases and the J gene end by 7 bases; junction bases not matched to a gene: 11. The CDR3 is CASRSSGGPGTQYF. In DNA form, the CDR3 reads TGTGCCAGCAGGTCTAGCGGAGGCCCCGGGACCCAGTACTTC. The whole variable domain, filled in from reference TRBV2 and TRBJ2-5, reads EPEVTQTPSHQVTQMGQEVILRCVPISNHLYFYWYRQILGQKVEFLVSFYNNEISEKSEIFDDQFSVERPDGSNFTLKIRSTKLEDSAMYFCASRSSGGPGTQYFGPGTRLLVL.

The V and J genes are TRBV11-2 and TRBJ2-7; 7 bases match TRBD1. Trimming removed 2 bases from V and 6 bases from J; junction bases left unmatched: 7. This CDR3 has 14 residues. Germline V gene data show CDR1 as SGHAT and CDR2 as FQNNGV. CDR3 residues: CASSLWQGVGEQYF. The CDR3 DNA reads TGTGCCAGCAGCTTATGGCAGGGGGTGGGCGAGCAGTACTTC.

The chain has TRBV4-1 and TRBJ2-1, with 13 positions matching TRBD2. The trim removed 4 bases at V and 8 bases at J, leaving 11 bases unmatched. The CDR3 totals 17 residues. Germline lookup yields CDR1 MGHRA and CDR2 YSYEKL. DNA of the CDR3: TGCGCCAGCAGCCGAATAAGCAGGACTAGCGGGAGATATGAGCAGTTCTTC. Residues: CASSRISRTSGRYEQFF.

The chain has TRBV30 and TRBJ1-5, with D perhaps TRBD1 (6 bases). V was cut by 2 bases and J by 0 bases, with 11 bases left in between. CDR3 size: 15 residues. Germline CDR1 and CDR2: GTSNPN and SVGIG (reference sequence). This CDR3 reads CAWSLTGYSNQPQHF. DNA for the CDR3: TGTGCCTGGAGTCTGACAGGCTATAGCAATCAGCCCCAGCATTTT. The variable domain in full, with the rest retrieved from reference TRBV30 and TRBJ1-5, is SQTIHQWPATLVQPVGSPLSLECTVEGTSNPNLYWYRQAAGRGLQLLFYSVGIGQISSEVPQNLSASRPQDRQFILSSKKLLLSDSGFYLCAWSLTGYSNQPQHFGDGTRLSIL.

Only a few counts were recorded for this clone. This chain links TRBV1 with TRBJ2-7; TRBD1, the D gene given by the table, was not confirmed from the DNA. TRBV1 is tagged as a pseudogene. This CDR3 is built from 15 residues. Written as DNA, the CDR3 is TGCACCAGCAGCCGGCATGCCCCAATCACCTACGAGCAGTACTTC. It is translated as CTSSRHAPITYEQYF.

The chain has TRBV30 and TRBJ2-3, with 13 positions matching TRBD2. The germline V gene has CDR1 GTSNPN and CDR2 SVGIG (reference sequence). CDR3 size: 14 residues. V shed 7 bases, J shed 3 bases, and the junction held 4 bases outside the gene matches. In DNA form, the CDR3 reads TGTGCCTCCGGGACTAGCGGGAAGACAGATACGCAGTATTTT. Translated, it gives CASGTSGKTDTQYF.

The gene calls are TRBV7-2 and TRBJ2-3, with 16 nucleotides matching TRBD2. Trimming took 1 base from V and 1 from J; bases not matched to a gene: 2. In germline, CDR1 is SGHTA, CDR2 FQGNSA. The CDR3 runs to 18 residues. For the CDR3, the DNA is TGTGCCAGCAGCTTAGTCGGGACTAGCGGGGGGGGCACAGATACGCAGTATTTT. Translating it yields CASSLVGTSGGGTDTQYF.

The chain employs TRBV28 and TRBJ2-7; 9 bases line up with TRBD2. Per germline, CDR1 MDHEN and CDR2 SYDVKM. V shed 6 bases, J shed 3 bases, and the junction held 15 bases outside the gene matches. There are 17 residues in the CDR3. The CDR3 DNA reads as TGTGCCAGCAGGGAATGGGACTCGGCGGGAGGGTTCTACGAGCAGTACTTC. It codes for CASREWDSAGGFYEQYF.

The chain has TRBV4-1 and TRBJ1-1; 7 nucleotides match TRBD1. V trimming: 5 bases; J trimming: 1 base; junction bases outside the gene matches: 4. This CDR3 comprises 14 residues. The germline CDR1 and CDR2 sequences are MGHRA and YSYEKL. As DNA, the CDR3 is TGCGCCAGCAGCTCGGCAGGGGGGAACACTGAAGCTTTCTTT. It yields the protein CASSSAGGNTEAFF.

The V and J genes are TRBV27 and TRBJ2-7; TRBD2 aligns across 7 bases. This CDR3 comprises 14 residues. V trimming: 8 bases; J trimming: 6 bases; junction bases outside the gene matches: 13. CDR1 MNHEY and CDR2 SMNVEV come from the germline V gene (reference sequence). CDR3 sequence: CASRVAGARPEQYF. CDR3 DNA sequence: TGTGCCAGCCGGGTGGCGGGAGCCCGCCCCGAGCAGTACTTC.

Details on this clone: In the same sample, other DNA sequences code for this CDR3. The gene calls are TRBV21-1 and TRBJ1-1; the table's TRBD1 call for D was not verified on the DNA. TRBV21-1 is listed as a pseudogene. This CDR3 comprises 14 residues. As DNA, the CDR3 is TGTGCCAGCAGCTCACAGGGAGTAGGCACTGAAGCTTTCTTT. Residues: CASSSQGVGTEAFF.

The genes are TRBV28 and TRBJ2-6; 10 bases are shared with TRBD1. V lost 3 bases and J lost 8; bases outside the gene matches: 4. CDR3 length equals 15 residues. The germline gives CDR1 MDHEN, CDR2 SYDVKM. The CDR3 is CASSFPDRGSNVLTF. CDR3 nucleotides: TGTGCCAGCAGTTTCCCGGACAGGGGGTCCAACGTCCTGACTTTC.

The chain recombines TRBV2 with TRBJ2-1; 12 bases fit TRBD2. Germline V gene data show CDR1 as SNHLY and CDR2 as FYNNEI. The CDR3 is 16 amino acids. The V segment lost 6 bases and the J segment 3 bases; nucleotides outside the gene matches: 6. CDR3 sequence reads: CASRETSGGLYNEQFF. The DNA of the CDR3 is TGTGCCAGCAGAGAGACTAGCGGGGGACTCTACAATGAGCAGTTCTTC. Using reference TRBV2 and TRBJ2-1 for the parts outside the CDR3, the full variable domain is EPEVTQTPSHQVTQMGQEVILRCVPISNHLYFYWYRQILGQKVEFLVSFYNNEISEKSEIFDDQFSVERPDGSNFTLKIRSTKLEDSAMYFCASRETSGGLYNEQFFGPGTRLTVL.

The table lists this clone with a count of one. In DNA form, the CDR3 reads TGTGCCAGCAGCTTACTAGCGGGAGTAAGTAATGAGCAGTTCTTC. Translated: CASSLLAGVSNEQFF. This sequence joins TRBV7-9 and TRBJ2-1, with 10 bases matching TRBD2. Per germline, CDR1 SEHNR and CDR2 FQNEAQ (reference sequence). J was trimmed by 7 bases and V by 2 bases; bases with no gene match: 5. The CDR3 runs to 15 residues.

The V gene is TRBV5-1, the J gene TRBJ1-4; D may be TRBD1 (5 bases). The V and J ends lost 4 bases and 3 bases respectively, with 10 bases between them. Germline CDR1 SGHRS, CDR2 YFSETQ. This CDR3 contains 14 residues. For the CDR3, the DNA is TGCGCCAGCAGCCCAACAGGTTCTAATGAAAAACTGTTTTTT. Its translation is CASSPTGSNEKLFF.

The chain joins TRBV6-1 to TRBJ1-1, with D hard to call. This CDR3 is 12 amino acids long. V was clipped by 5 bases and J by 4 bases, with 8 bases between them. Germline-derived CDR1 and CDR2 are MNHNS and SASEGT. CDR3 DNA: TGTGCCAGCAGTAAGCGTACCACTGAAGCTTTCTTT. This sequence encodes CASSKRTTEAFF.

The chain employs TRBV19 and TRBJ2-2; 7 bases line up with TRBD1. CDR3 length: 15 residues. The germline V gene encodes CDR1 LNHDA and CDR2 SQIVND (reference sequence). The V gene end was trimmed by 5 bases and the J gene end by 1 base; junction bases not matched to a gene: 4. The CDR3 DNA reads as TGTGCCAGTAGTCCGGGACAGAGGAACACCGGGGAGCTGTTTTTT. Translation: CASSPGQRNTGELFF.

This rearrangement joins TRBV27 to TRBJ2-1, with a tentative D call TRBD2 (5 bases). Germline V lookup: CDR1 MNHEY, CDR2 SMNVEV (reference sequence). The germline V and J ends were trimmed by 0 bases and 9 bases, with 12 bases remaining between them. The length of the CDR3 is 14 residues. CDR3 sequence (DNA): TGTGCCAGCAGTTTATCACTACTAGTTGGTGAGCAGTTCTTC. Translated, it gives CASSLSLLVGEQFF.